These 31 T cell receptor beta chains share one sample of origin, sequenced in a study of blood T cells in healthy people across ages. It was with a sample-barcoded 5' primer and a J-beta primer mix that a second PCR of roughly 7 to 11 cycles was run. TCRdb reprocessed the 5' RACE reads with MiXCR, giving one entry per CDR3 protein. The sample lists roughly 720,000 distinct CDR3 sequences; about 53% were seen once. The sequencing sample was made of blood. These receptor sequences come from a man older than 75 in good health.

V gene TRBV6-2 or TRBV6-3 combines with J gene TRBJ2-5; a weak D match, TRBD1 (6 bases). V gave up 7 bases and J gave up 7 bases, with 28 bases separating them. The CDR3 runs 17 residues. CDR1 and CDR2 from the germline V gene are MNHEY and SVGEGT. The CDR3 sequence is CASTKTEILQGFVTQYF. The CDR3 coding sequence is TGTGCCAGCACCAAGACCGAGATCTTACAGGGTTTCGTGACCCAGTACTTC.

The gene calls are TRBV18 and TRBJ1-2; D is uncertain. The CDR3 covers 13 residues. Trimming removed 3 bases from V and 8 bases from J, with 13 bases in between. The germline CDR1 and CDR2 sequences are KGHSH and LQKENI. The CDR3 reads CASSPDGQRGYTF. In nucleotides, the CDR3 is TGTGCCAGCTCACCCGATGGGCAACGGGGCTACACCTTC.

This clonotype was counted a few times. This rearrangement joins TRBV5-1 to TRBJ2-3, with TRBD1 identical over 7 bases. The CDR3 sequence is 15 residues long. Losses at the gene ends were 4 bases for V and 14 bases for J; bases not matched to a gene: 19. Germline CDR1 reads SGHRS; CDR2 reads YFSETQ. CDR3 protein: CASSPGTQGPRYAYF. CDR3 sequence (DNA): TGCGCCAGCAGCCCCGGGACACAGGGGCCCAGATACGCGTATTTT. Full variable domain (remainder filled in from reference TRBV5-1 and TRBJ2-3): KAGVTQTPRYLIKTRGQQVTLSCSPISGHRSVSWYQQTPGQGLQFLFEYFSETQRNKGNFPGRFSGRQFSNSRSEMNVSTLELGDSALYLCASSPGTQGPRYAYFGPGTRLTVL.

The chain is built from TRBV7-2 and TRBJ2-4; weak D call: TRBD1 (6 bases). Germline CDR1 reads SGHTA; CDR2 reads FQGNSA. The CDR3 extends over 15 amino acids. Trimming shortened V by 5 bases and J by 0 bases, and 11 bases separated the two germline ends. The CDR3 DNA sequence: TGTGCCAGCAGCCCTGGGGGCTTAGCCAAAAACATTCAGTACTTC. As protein: CASSPGGLAKNIQYF.

In its sample, this clonotype was seen a few times. The CDR3 protein is CASSSGQGAIGANVLTF. The CDR3, as DNA: TGTGCCAGCAGCTCAGGACAGGGGGCGATCGGGGCCAACGTCCTGACTTTC. This rearrangement joins TRBV7-2 to TRBJ2-6, with 11 bases fitting TRBD1. Germline-derived CDR1 and CDR2 are SGHTA and FQGNSA. This CDR3 region has 17 residues. Losses at the gene ends were 4 bases for V and 4 bases for J; bases not matched to a gene: 6.

Points on this clonotype: One end of the junction varies from germline; a read error may be responsible. This chain connects TRBV5-6 to TRBJ1-5; D is unresolved. Germline CDR1 is SGHDT and CDR2 is YYEEEE. The CDR3 covers 14 residues. The CDR3 spells CVSSLWHPGQPQHF. The CDR3 nucleotides read TGTGTCAGCAGCTTGTGGCATCCTGGTCAGCCCCAGCATTTT.

This chain links TRBV9 with TRBJ2-7, with TRBD2 as a possible D gene (5 bases). V was shortened by 4 bases and J by 0 bases, with 17 bases between the two germline ends. The CDR3 consists of 16 residues. Germline lookup yields CDR1 SGDLS and CDR2 YYNGEE. CDR3 region: CASSPRRERSSYEQYF. As DNA, the CDR3 is TGTGCCAGCAGCCCGAGAAGGGAGCGGAGCTCCTACGAGCAGTACTTC.

V gene TRBV29-1 combines with J gene TRBJ1-2; D is perhaps TRBD1 (5 bases). The germline V and J ends were trimmed by 6 bases and 4 bases, with 12 bases remaining between them. Germline lookup yields CDR1 SQVTM and CDR2 ANQGSEA. The CDR3 has 12 amino acids. As DNA, the CDR3 is TGCAGCGTGGGGGATTCTGGCTATGGCTACACCTTC. Residues: CSVGDSGYGYTF.

This clonotype was detected a few times. The gene calls are TRBV15 and TRBJ2-1; the match to TRBD2 covers 8 bases. The germline V gene has CDR1 LNHNV and CDR2 YYDKDF (reference sequence). The CDR3 extends over 17 amino acids. The V segment lost 0 bases and the J segment 4 bases; nucleotides outside the gene matches: 8. CDR3 nucleotides: TGTGCCACCAGCAGAGATAGCGGGACGCCCGCTTACAATGAGCAGTTCTTC. Residues: CATSRDSGTPAYNEQFF.

The CDR3 DNA follows: TGTGCCAGCAGTCCCACTAGCGACCAAGAGACCCAGTACTTC. Protein product: CASSPTSDQETQYF. The chain employs TRBV5-4 and TRBJ2-5, with 7 positions matching TRBD2. The CDR3 length is 14 residues. Trimming took 5 bases from V and 0 from J; bases not matched to a gene: 4. Germline assignment: CDR1 SGHNT and CDR2 YYREEE (reference sequence).

The V gene is TRBV6-5, the J gene TRBJ1-2, with D possibly matching TRBD1 (6 bases). V was clipped by 4 bases and J by 4 bases, with 13 bases between them. The V gene's germline CDR1 is MNHEY and CDR2 SVGAGI. The CDR3 covers 14 residues. The CDR3 loop is CASSLRRGSYGYTF. The CDR3, as DNA: TGTGCCAGCAGTTTACGGAGGGGGTCCTATGGCTACACCTTC.

The V and J genes are TRBV7-3 and TRBJ1-2; D gene unclear. Trimming stripped 0 bases from V and 7 bases from J, with 12 bases between. Germline V gene data show CDR1 as SGHTA and CDR2 as FQGTGA. This CDR3 comprises 14 residues. The CDR3: CASSLTGRNGGYTF. The CDR3 DNA follows: TGTGCCAGCAGCTTAACAGGCAGAAACGGTGGCTACACCTTC.

In nucleotides, the CDR3 is TGCAGCGCCCAGGTGGATGAGCAGTACTTC. The encoded protein is CSAQVDEQYF. The chain has TRBV29-1 and TRBJ2-5; unclear D gene. The germline V gene encodes CDR1 SQVTM and CDR2 ANQGSEA. The ends were cut back, 7 bases at V and 11 bases at J, with 14 bases in the middle. The CDR3 runs 10 residues. The full variable domain, rest sourced from reference TRBV29-1 and TRBJ2-5, is SAVISQKPSRDICQRGTSLTIQCQVDSQVTMMFWYRQQPGQSLTLIATANQGSEATYESGFVIDKFPISRPNLTFSTLTVSNMSPEDSSIYLCSAQVDEQYFGPGTRLLVL.

V and J are TRBV7-8 and TRBJ2-2, with TRBD2 matching over 13 bases. This CDR3 is built from 15 residues. With 5 bases clipped from V and 5 bases from J, the junction kept 2 bases outside the gene matches. CDR1 SGHVS and CDR2 FQNEAQ come from the germline V gene. This CDR3 is CASSGTSGATGELFF. The CDR3 bases are TGTGCCAGCAGCGGGACTAGCGGGGCGACCGGGGAGCTGTTTTTT.

The chain is built from TRBV29-1 and TRBJ2-7, with D perhaps TRBD1 (6 bases). Gene TRBJ2-5 matches the end of the DNA better, so the J call may be wrong. CDR3 length: 12 amino acids. Germline CDR1 reads SQVTM; CDR2 reads ANQGSEA. The DNA of the CDR3 is TGCAGCGGTTTACAGGGCGCGGAGACCCAGTACTTC. Amino acids: CSGLQGAETQYF.

This clonotype was detected only a few times. This chain links TRBV7-2 with TRBJ1-1; no clear D. This CDR3 is 13 amino acids long. Per the germline V gene, CDR1 is SGHTA and CDR2 is FQGNSA. V lost 6 bases and J 1 base, leaving 9 bases between the germline ends. The CDR3 protein is CASRRGGNTEAFF. The CDR3 nucleotides are TGTGCCAGCAGGCGAGGAGGGAACACTGAAGCTTTCTTT.

V and J are TRBV28 and TRBJ2-7; D is unclear. The better agreement between TRBJ2-5 and the DNA end casts doubt on the J call. From germline, CDR1 is MDHEN and CDR2 SYDVKM. CDR3 length: 11 amino acids. The CDR3 loop is CASSRLETQYF. Written as DNA, the CDR3 is TGTGCCAGCAGTCGTCTGGAGACCCAGTACTTC.

The chain carries TRBV15 and TRBJ1-2, with D possibly matching TRBD1 (6 bases). Looked up from germline, CDR1 is LNHNV and CDR2 is YYDKDF (reference sequence). Trimming pared 8 bases from V and 1 base from J, leaving 20 bases between. This CDR3 has 16 amino acids. The CDR3 DNA reads TGTGCCACCCGCGAGGGCAGGGGTGATTATAACTATGGCTACACCTTC. It specifies CATREGRGDYNYGYTF.

The V and J genes are TRBV10-3 and TRBJ2-5; 8 bases agree with TRBD1. Germline trimming cut 2 bases from V and 7 bases from J; bases unmatched to any gene: 12. The CDR3 totals 16 residues. The germline V gene encodes CDR1 ENHRY and CDR2 SYGVKD. The CDR3 DNA follows: TGTGCCATCAGTGAGCGGGCGGACAGGGTTATTCGGACCCAGTACTTC. This translates into CAISERADRVIRTQYF.

V usage is TRBV11-2 and J usage is TRBJ2-2, with TRBD1 matching over 7 bases. This CDR3 region has 15 residues. V lost 3 bases and J lost 1; bases outside the gene matches: 2. Germline V CDR1 and CDR2: SGHAT, FQNNGV. The CDR3 DNA reads TGTGCCAGCAGCTTGGACAGGTTGAACACCGGGGAGCTGTTTTTT. Residues: CASSLDRLNTGELFF.

This clonotype has only a few counts. The chain joins TRBV7-2 to TRBJ2-7, with D possibly being TRBD1 (5 bases). The length of the CDR3 is 14 residues. Germline-derived CDR1 and CDR2 are SGHTA and FQGNSA. The V end lost 9 bases, the J end lost 1 base, and 16 bases lay between the germline ends. CDR3 region: CASKAGLGSYEQYF. CDR3 nucleotides: TGTGCCAGTAAAGCAGGGCTTGGATCCTACGAGCAGTACTTC.

The rearrangement links TRBV20-1 to TRBJ1-2; TRBD1 aligns across 7 bases. CDR3 size: 13 residues. Trimming cost V 5 bases and J 8 bases; bases outside gene matches: 11. Germline CDR1 is DFQATT and CDR2 is SNEGSKA (reference sequence). The chain's CDR3 is CSAPRGQLQGYTF. CDR3 DNA sequence: TGCAGTGCTCCAAGGGGACAGCTTCAAGGCTACACCTTC.

This clonotype was counted only a few times. The rearrangement joins TRBV20-1 to TRBJ2-3; unclear D gene. Germline values: CDR1 DFQATT, CDR2 SNEGSKA (reference sequence). The CDR3 is made up of 15 amino acids. The V end was cut by 6 bases, the J end by 0 bases, with 16 bases between. Here the CDR3 DNA reads TGCAGTGCCCCGGCGGCGGCTACTAGCACAGATACGCAGTATTTT. Amino acid sequence: CSAPAAATSTDTQYF.

V gene TRBV14 combines with J gene TRBJ2-1, with 7 bases that match TRBD2. CDR1 and CDR2 (germline): SGHDN, FVKESK. The CDR3 covers 12 residues. J lost 13 bases, V lost 0 bases, and 3 bases had no gene match. CDR3 amino acids: CASSQDWGGQFF. The CDR3 coding sequence is TGTGCCAGCAGCCAAGATTGGGGGGGACAGTTCTTC.

This clonotype was recorded a few times. The chain recombines TRBV5-1 with TRBJ2-2; TRBD2 aligns across 8 bases. This CDR3 has 15 amino acids. Germline V lookup: CDR1 SGHRS, CDR2 YFSETQ. Trimming at V came to 1 base and at J to 4 bases, leaving 3 bases not matched to a gene. CDR3 coding DNA: TGCGCCAGCAGCTTGATGCTAGCGGGCACCGGGGAGCTGTTTTTT. It translates to CASSLMLAGTGELFF.

The chain combines TRBV11-3 with TRBJ1-6; D may be TRBD1 (6 bases). This CDR3 spans 16 amino acids. Deletions cut 5 bases from V and 8 bases from J, with 19 bases between. Germline CDR1 SGHNT, CDR2 YENEEA. The CDR3 loop is CASSIGTRFWHSPLHF. CDR3 DNA sequence: TGTGCCAGCAGCATAGGGACAAGGTTCTGGCATTCACCCCTCCACTTT.

This clonotype appeared a few times. The genes are TRBV5-1 and TRBJ2-1; TRBD2 matches 10 bases. V gave up 2 bases and J gave up 7 bases; unmatched junction bases: 12. The CDR3 has 17 amino acids. The V gene's germline CDR1 is SGHRS and CDR2 YFSETQ. The CDR3, as DNA: TGCGCCAGCAGCTTCGGACTAGCGGCAGAAAGGAGAAATGAGCAGTTCTTC. Its protein is CASSFGLAAERRNEQFF.

This clonotype came up a few times. CDR3 protein: CSARGWREVAGELFF. The DNA for the CDR3 is TGCAGTGCTAGGGGCTGGCGGGAGGTAGCCGGGGAGCTGTTTTTT. J is TRBJ2-2 and V is TRBV20-1; 8 nucleotides match TRBD2. This CDR3 spans 15 amino acids. The V gene's germline CDR1 is DFQATT and CDR2 SNEGSKA (reference sequence). The V segment lost 3 bases and the J segment 6 bases; nucleotides outside the gene matches: 9.

The V gene is TRBV29-1, the J gene TRBJ2-2; 9 nucleotides line up with TRBD1. The CDR3 is 12 residues long. Germline CDR1 reads SQVTM; CDR2 reads ANQGSEA. V trimming: 5 bases; J trimming: 7 bases; junction bases outside the gene matches: 2. The CDR3 region is CSVWTGVGELFF. CDR3 sequence (DNA): TGCAGCGTTTGGACAGGGGTCGGGGAGCTGTTTTTT.

This clonotype was recorded a few times. This chain uses TRBV25-1 with TRBJ2-1, with TRBD2 identical over 13 bases. With V trimmed by 2 bases and J by 0 bases, 7 bases remained unmatched. CDR1 is MGHDK, CDR2 SYGVNS, per germline. This CDR3 has 19 residues. The CDR3 sequence: CASSEAGLAGASSYNEQFF. The CDR3 region has the DNA TGTGCCAGCAGTGAAGCAGGACTAGCGGGGGCCAGCTCCTACAATGAGCAGTTCTTC. The entire variable domain, with the rest obtained from reference TRBV25-1 and TRBJ2-1, is as follows: EADIYQTPRYLVIGTGKKITLECSQTMGHDKMYWYQQDPGMELHLIHYSYGVNSTEKGDLSSESTVSRIRTEHFPLTLESARPSHTSQYLCASSEAGLAGASSYNEQFFGPGTRLTVL.

The rearrangement joins TRBV29-1 to TRBJ2-7, with D unclear. This CDR3 contains 11 residues. The V end was cut by 4 bases, the J end by 5 bases, with 9 bases between. Germline-derived CDR1 and CDR2 are SQVTM and ANQGSEA. For the CDR3, the DNA is TGCAGCGTTGCGGCAGCCCACGAGCAGTACTTC. This gives the protein CSVAAAHEQYF.